This entry concerns a single TCR beta chain. The antigen is not known. This sample includes further DNA sequences coding for the same CDR3. Losses at the gene ends were 3 bases for V and 2 bases for J; bases not matched to a gene: 3. Per the germline V gene, CDR1 is LNHDA and CDR2 is SQIVND (reference sequence). The CDR3 contains 14 residues. The data were taken from a study of shared clonotypes between healthy human individuals. CD4+ cells were split into CD45RA+ naive and CD45RA-negative memory subsets. Overall study results and limits: Generation probabilities were higher for clonotypes shared across all four sorted-subset donors than for unshared ones.

Investigators spread the genomic DNA of each subset evenly over several immunoSEQ plates. Repertoires were generated with immunoSEQ multiplex PCR, while TCRdb's copy carries only in-frame clones and drops some. The data show 950,000 to 1,100,000 clones, about four fifths seen once. This chain joins TRBV19 and TRBJ1-2; 7 bases are a match to TRBD1. The source material was memory CD4+ T cells from PBMCs. Specified subset: CD45RA-negative fraction. This TCR derives from a man younger than 35 in good health. Some clones in this sample may be carry-over from other donors' samples. CDR3 loop: CASSMGQSNYGYTF. The CDR3 nucleotides read TGTGCCAGTAGTATGGGACAGTCCAACTATGGCTACACCTTC.